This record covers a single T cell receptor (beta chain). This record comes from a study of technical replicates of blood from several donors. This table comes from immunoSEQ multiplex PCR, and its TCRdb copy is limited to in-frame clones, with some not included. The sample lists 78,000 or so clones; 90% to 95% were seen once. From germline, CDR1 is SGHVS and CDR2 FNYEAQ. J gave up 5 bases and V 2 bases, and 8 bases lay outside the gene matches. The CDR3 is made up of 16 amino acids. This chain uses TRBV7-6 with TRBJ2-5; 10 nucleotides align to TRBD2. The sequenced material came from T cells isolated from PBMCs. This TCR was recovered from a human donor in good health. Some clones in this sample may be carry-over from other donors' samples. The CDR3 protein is CASSLYSGGAAETQYF. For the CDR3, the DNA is TGTGCCAGCAGCTTATACAGCGGGGGGGCCGCCGAGACCCAGTACTTC.